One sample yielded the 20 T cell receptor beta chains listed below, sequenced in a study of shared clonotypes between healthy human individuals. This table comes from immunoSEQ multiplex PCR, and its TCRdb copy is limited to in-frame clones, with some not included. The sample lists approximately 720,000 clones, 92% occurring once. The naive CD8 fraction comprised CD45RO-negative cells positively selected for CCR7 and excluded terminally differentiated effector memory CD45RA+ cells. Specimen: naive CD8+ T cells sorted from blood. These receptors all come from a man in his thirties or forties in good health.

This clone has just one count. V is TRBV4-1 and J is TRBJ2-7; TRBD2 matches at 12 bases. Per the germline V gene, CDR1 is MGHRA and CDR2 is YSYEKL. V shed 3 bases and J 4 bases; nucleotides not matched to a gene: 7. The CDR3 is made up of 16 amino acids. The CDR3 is CASSQAGGLAGYEQYF. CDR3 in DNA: TGCGCCAGCAGCCAGGCTGGAGGACTAGCGGGATACGAGCAGTACTTC.

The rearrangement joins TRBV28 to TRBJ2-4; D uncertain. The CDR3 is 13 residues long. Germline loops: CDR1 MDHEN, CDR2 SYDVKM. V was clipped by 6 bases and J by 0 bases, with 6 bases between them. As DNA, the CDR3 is TGTGCCAGCAGGCCCTTAGCCAAAAACATTCAGTACTTC. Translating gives CASRPLAKNIQYF.

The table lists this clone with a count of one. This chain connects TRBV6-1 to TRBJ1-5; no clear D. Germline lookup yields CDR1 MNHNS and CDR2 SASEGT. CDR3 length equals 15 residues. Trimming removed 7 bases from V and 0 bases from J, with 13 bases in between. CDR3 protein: CASTIPSYSNQPQHF. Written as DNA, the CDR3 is TGTGCCAGCACAATCCCCAGCTATAGCAATCAGCCCCAGCATTTT.

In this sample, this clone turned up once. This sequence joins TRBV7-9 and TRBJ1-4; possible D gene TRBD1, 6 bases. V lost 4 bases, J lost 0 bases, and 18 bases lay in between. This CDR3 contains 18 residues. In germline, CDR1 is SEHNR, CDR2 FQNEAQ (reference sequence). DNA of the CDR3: TGTGCCAGCAGCTGGCCGCTAAGACAGGACGCAACTAATGAAAAACTGTTTTTT. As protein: CASSWPLRQDATNEKLFF.

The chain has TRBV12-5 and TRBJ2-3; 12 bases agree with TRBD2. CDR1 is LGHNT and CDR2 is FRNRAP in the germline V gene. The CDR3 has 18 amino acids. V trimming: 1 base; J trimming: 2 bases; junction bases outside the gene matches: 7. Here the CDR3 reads CASGLDMGTSGPTDTQYF. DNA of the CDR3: TGTGCTAGTGGTTTGGACATGGGGACTAGCGGGCCCACAGATACGCAGTATTTT.

The CDR3 nucleotides are TGTGCCAGCTCAGCCGGGACTAGCGGGAGGGCCTACGAGCAGTACTTC. The encoded protein is CASSAGTSGRAYEQYF. The chain recombines TRBV2 with TRBJ2-7, with TRBD2 identical over 16 bases. Trimming at V came to 8 bases and at J to 2 bases, leaving 6 bases not matched to a gene. This CDR3 is built from 16 residues. CDR1 SNHLY and CDR2 FYNNEI come from the germline V gene.

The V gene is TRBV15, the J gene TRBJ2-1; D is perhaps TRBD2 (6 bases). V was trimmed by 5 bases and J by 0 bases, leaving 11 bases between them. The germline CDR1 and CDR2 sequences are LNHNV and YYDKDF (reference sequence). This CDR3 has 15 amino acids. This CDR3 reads CATSPERASYNEQFF. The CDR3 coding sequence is TGTGCCACCAGCCCTGAGCGGGCCTCCTACAATGAGCAGTTCTTC.

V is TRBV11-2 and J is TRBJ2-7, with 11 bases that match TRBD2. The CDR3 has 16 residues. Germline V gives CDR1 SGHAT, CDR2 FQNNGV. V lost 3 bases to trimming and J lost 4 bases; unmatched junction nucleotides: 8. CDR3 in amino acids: CASSFLGGLAAYEQYF. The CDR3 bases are TGTGCCAGCAGCTTTCTTGGGGGACTAGCGGCGTACGAGCAGTACTTC.

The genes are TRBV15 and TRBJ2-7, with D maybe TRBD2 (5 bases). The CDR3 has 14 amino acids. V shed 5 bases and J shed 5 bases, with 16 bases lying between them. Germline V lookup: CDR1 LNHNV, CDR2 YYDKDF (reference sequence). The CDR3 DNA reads TGTGCCACCAGCTTCCGGACTGGCGGCAACGAGCAGTACTTC. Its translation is CATSFRTGGNEQYF. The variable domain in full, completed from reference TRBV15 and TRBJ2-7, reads DAMVIQNPRYQVTQFGKPVTLSCSQTLNHNVMYWYQQKSSQAPKLLFHYYDKDFNNEADTPDNFQSRRPNTSFCFLDIRSPGLGDTAMYLCATSFRTGGNEQYFGPGTRLTVT.

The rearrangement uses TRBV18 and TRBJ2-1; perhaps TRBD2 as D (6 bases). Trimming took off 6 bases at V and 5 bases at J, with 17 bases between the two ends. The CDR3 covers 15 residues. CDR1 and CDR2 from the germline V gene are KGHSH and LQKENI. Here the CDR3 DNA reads TGTGCCAGCTCGTCCAGAATAGGGACTCACAATGAGCAGTTCTTC. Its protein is CASSSRIGTHNEQFF. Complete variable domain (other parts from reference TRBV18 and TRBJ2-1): NAGVMQNPRHLVRRRGQEARLRCSPMKGHSHVYWYRQLPEEGLKFMVYLQKENIIDESGMPKERFSAEFPKEGPSILRIQQVVRGDSAAYFCASSSRIGTHNEQFFGPGTRLTVL.

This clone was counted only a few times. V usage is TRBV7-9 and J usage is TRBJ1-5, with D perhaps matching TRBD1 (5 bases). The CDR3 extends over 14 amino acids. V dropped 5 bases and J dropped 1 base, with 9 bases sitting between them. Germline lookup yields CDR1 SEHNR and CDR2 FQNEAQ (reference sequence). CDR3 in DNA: TGTGCCAGCAGCCCCCGGGGGAGCAATCAGCCCCAGCATTTT. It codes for CASSPRGSNQPQHF.

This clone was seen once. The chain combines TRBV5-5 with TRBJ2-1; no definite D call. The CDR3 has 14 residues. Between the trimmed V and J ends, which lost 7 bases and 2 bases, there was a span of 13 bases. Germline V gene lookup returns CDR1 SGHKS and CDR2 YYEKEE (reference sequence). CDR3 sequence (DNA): TGTGCCAGCTCCTTTTGGTCGGCCTACAATGAGCAGTTCTTC. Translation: CASSFWSAYNEQFF.

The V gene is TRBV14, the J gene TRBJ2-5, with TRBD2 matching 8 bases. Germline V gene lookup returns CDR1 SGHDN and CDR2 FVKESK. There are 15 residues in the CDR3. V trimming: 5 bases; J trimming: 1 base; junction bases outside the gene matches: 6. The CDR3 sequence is CASSSGLGIQETQYF. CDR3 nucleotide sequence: TGTGCCAGCAGCTCGGGACTAGGCATCCAAGAGACCCAGTACTTC.

CDR3 nucleotides: TGTGCCAGCAGTTATTTGGCAGGGTCTAGCGAAAAACTGTTTTTT. Its translation: CASSYLAGSSEKLFF. This chain joins TRBV6-5 and TRBJ1-4, with D perhaps TRBD1 (5 bases). V dropped 3 bases and J dropped 8 bases, with 16 bases sitting between them. The germline gives CDR1 MNHEY, CDR2 SVGAGI. The CDR3 is 15 residues long.

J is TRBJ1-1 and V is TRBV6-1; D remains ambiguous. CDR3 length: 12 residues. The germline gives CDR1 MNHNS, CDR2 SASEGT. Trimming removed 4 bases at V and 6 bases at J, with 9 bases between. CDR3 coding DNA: TGTGCCAGCAGTGGAAGGACCCCTGAAGCTTTCTTT. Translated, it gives CASSGRTPEAFF.

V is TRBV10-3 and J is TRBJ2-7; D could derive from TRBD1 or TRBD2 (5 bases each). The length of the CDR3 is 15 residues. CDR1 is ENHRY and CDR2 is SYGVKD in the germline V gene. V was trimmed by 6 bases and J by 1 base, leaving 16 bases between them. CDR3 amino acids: CAISPEGSGSYEQYF. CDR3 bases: TGTGCCATCAGCCCCGAGGGGAGTGGATCCTACGAGCAGTACTTC.

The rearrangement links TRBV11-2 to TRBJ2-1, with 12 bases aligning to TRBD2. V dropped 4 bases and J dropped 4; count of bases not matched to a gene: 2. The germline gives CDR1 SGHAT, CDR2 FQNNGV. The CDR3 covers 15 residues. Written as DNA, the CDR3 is TGTGCCAGCAGCTGGACTAGCGGGGAGTACAATGAGCAGTTCTTC. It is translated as CASSWTSGEYNEQFF.

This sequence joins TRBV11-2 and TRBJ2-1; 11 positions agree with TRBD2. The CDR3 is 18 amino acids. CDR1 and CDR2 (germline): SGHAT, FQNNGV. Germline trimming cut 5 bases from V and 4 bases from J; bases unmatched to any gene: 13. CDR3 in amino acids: CASSMIPGLAERYNEQFF. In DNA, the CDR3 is TGTGCCAGCAGCATGATACCGGGACTAGCGGAGCGATACAATGAGCAGTTCTTC.

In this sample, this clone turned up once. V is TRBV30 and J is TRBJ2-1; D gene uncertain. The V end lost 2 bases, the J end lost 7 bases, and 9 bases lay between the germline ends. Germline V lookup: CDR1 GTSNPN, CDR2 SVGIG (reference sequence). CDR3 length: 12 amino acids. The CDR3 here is CAWSPIGNEQFF. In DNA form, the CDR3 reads TGTGCCTGGAGTCCGATCGGAAATGAGCAGTTCTTC.

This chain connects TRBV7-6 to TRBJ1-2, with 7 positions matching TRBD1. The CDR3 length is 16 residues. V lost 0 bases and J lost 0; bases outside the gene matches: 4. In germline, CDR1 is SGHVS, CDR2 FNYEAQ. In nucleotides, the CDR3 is TGTGCCAGCAGCTTAGCGAACCAGGGGGCTAACTATGGCTACACCTTC. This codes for CASSLANQGANYGYTF.